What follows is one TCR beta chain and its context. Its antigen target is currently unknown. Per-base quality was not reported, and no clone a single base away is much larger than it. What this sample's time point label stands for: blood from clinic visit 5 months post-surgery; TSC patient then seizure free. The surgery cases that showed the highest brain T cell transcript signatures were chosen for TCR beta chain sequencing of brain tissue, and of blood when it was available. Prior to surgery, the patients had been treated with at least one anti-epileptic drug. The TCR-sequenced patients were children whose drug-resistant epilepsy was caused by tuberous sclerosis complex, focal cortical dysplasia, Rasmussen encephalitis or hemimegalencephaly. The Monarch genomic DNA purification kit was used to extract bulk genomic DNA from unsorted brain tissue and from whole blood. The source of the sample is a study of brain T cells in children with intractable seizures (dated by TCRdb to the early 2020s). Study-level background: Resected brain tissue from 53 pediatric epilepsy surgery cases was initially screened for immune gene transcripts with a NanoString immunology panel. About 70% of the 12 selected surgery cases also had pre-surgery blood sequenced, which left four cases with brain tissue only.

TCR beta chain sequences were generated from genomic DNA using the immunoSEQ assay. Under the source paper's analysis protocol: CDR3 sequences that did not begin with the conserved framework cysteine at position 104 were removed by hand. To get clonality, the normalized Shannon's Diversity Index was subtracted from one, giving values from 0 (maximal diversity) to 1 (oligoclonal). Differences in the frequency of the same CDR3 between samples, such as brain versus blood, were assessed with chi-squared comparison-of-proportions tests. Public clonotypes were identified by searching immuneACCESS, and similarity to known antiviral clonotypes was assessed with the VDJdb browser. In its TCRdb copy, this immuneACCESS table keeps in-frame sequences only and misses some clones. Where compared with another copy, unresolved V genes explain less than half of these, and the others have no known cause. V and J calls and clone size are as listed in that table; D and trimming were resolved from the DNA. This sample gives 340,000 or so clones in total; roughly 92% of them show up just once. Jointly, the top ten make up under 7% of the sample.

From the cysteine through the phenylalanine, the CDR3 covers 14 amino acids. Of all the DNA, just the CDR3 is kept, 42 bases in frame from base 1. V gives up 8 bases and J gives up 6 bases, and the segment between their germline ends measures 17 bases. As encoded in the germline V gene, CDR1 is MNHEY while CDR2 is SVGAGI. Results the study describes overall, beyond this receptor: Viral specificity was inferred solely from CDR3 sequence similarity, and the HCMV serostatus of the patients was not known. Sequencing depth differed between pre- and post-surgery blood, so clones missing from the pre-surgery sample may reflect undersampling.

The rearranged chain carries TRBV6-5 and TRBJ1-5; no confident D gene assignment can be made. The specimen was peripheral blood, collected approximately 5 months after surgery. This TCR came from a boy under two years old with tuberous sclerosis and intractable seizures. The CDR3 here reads CASRRMVNAQPQHF. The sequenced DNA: TGTGCCAGCCGTCGGATGGTCAACGCTCAGCCCCAGCATTTT.